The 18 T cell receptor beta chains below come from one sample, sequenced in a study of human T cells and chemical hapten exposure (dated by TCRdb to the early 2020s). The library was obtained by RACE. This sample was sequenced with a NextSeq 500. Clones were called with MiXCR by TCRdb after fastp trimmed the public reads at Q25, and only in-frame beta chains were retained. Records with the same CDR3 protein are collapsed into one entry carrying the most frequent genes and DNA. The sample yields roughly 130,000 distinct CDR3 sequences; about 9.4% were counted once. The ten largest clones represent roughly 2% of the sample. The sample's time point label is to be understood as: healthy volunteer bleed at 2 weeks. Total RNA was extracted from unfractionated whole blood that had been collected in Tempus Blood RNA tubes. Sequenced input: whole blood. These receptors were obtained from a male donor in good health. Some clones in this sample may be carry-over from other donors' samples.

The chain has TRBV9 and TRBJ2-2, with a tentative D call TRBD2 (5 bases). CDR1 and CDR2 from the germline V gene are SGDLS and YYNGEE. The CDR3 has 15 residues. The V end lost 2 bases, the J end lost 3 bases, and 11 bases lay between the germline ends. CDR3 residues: CASSVADYDTGELFF. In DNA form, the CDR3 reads TGTGCCAGCAGCGTCGCCGACTACGACACCGGGGAGCTGTTTTTT.

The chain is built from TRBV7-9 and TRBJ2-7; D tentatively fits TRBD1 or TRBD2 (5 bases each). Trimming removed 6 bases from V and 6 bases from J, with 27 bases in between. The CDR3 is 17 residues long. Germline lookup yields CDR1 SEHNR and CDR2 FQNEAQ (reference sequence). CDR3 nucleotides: TGTGCCAGCAGTGACGAGAGCCGGGACCAGAAAAGGACCGAGCAGTACTTC. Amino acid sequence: CASSDESRDQKRTEQYF.

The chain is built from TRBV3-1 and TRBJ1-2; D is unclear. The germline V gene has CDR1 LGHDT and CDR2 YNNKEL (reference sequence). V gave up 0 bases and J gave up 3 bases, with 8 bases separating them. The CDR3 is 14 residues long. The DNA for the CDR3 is TGTGCCAGCAGCCAAGATAGTAGGGACTATGGCTACACCTTC. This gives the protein CASSQDSRDYGYTF.

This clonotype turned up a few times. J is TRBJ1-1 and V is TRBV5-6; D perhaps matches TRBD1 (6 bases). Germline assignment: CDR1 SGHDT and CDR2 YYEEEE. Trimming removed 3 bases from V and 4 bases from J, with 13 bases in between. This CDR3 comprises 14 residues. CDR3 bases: TGTGCCAGCAGCTCCGGACAGCTAGGCACTGAAGCTTTCTTT. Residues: CASSSGQLGTEAFF.

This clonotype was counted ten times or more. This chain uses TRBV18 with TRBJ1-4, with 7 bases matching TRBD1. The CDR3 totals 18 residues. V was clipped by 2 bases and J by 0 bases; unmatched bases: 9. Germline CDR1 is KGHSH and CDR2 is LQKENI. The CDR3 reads CASSPSIGQDATNEKLFF. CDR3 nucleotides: TGTGCCAGCTCACCAAGTATAGGACAGGATGCAACTAATGAAAAACTGTTTTTT.

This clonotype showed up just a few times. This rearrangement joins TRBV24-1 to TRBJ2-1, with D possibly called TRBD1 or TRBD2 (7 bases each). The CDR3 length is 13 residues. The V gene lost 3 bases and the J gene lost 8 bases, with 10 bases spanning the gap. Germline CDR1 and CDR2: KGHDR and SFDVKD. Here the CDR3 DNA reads TGTGCCACCAGTGATCCAGGGGGGGATGAGCAGTTCTTC. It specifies CATSDPGGDEQFF.

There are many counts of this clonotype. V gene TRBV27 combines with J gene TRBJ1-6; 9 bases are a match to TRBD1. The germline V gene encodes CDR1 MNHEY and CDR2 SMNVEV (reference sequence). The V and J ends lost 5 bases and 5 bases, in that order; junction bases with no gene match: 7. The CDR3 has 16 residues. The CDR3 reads CASSKKRTGDNSPLHF. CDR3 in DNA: TGTGCCAGCAGTAAAAAACGGACAGGGGATAATTCACCCCTCCACTTT.

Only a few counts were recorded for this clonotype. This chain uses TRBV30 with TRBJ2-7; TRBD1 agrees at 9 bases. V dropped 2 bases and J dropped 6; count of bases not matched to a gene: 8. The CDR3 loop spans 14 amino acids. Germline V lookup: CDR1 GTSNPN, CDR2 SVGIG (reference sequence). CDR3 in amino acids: CAWSRRGQGREQYF. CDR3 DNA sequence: TGTGCCTGGAGTAGACGGGGACAGGGACGCGAGCAGTACTTC.

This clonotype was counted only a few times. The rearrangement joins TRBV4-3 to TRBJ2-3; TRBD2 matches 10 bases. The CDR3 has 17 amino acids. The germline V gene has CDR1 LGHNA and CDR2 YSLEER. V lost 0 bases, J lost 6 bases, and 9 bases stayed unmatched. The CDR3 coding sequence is TGCGCCAGCAGCCAAGATAGAGCGGGGGGGCCGGTGGATACGCAGTATTTT. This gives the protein CASSQDRAGGPVDTQYF.

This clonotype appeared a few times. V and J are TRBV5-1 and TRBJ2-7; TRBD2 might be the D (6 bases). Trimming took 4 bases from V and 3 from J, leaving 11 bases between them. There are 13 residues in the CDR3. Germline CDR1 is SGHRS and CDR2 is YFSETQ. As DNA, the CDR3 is TGCGCCAGCAGCAGGAGGGAACTCTACGAGCAGTACTTC. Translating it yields CASSRRELYEQYF.

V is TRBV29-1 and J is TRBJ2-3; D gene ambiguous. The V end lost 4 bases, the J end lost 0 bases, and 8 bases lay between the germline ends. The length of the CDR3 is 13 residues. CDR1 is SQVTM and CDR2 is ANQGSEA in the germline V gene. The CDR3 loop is CSVALASTDTQYF. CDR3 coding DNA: TGCAGCGTTGCACTTGCTAGCACAGATACGCAGTATTTT.

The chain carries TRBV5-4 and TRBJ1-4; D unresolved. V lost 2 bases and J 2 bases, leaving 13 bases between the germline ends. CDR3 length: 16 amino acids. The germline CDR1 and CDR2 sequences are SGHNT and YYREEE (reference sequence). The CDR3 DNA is TGTGCCAGCAGCTTTGAACTCGCGCCGACTAATGAAAAACTGTTTTTT. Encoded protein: CASSFELAPTNEKLFF.

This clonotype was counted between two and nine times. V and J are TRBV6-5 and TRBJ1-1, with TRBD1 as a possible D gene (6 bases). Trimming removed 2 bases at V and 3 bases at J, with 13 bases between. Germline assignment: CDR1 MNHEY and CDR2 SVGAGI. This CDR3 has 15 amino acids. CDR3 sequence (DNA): TGTGCCAGCAGTTACCTAGACAGGTTCGACACTGAAGCTTTCTTT. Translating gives CASSYLDRFDTEAFF.

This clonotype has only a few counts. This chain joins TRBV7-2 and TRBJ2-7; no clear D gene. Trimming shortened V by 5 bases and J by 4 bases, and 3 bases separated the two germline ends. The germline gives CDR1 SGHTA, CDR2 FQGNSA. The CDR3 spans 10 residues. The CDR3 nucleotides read TGTGCCAGCAGCAATTACGAGCAGTACTTC. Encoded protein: CASSNYEQYF. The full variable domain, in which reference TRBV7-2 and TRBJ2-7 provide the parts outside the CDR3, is GAGVSQSPSNKVTEKGKDVELRCDPISGHTALYWYRQSLGQGLEFLIYFQGNSAPDKSGLPSDRFSAERTGGSVSTLTIQRTQQEDSAVYLCASSNYEQYFGPGTRLTVT.

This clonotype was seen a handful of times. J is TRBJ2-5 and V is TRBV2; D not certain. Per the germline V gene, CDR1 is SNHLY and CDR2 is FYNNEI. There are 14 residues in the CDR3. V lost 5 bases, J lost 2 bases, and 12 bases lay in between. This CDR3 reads CASSRTGIQETQYF. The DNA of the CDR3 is TGTGCCAGCAGTCGGACGGGCATTCAAGAGACCCAGTACTTC.

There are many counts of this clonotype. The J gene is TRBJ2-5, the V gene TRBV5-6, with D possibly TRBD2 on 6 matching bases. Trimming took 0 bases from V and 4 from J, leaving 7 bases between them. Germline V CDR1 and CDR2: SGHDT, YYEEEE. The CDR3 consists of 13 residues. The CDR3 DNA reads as TGTGCCAGCAGCTTGGGGCGGGGAGAGACCCAGTACTTC. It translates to CASSLGRGETQYF.

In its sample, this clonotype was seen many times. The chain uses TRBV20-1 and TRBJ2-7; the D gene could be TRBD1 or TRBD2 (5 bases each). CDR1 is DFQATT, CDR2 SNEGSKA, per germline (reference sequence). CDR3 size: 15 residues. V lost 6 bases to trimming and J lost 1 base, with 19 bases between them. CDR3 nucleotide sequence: TGCAGTGCCCCGACAGAGGGGTCGGGTTCCTACGAGCAGTACTTC. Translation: CSAPTEGSGSYEQYF.

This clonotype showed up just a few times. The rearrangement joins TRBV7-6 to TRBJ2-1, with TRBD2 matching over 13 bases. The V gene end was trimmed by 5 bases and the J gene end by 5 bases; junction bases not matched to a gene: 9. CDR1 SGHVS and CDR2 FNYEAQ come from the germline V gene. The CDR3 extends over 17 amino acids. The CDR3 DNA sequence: TGTGCCAGCAGCACTGGACTAGCGGGAGATCTCGACAATGAGCAGTTCTTC. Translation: CASSTGLAGDLDNEQFF.